These 11 T cell receptor beta chains were sequenced from one sample in a study of memory CD4+ T cells and cytomegalovirus serostatus. Method: immunoSEQ multiplex PCR; TCRdb's copy keeps in-frame clones and lacks some. The table includes about 58,000 clones, roughly 85% detected once. The sort gate was single viable CD3+CD4+CD8-CD45RO+ cells for memory CD4+ T cells. Source material: memory CD4+ T cells from blood. These receptors were taken from an adult in good health and CMV-seronegative. Some clones in this sample may be carry-over from other donors' samples.

The V call is TRBV11-2, the J call TRBJ2-7; D not certain. The CDR3 is made up of 12 amino acids. CDR1 SGHAT and CDR2 FQNNGV come from the germline V gene. Deletions cut 1 base from V and 1 base from J, with 2 bases between. The CDR3 DNA reads as TGTGCCAGCAGCTTAGTGTCCTACGAGCAGTACTTC. This codes for CASSLVSYEQYF.

The chain links TRBV27 to TRBJ1-2; TRBD1 agrees at 11 bases. The V segment lost 3 bases and the J segment 4 bases; nucleotides outside the gene matches: 7. Germline V gives CDR1 MNHEY, CDR2 SMNVEV (reference sequence). This CDR3 spans 16 amino acids. The CDR3, as DNA: TGTGCCAGCAGTTTGGGACAGGGGGGCCGCGGCTATGGCTACACCTTC. Its protein product is CASSLGQGGRGYGYTF.

This clone was recorded only once. The chain uses TRBV6-1 and TRBJ2-3; 8 bases align to TRBD2. V dropped 2 bases and J dropped 11; count of bases not matched to a gene: 12. Germline assignment: CDR1 MNHNS and CDR2 SASEGT. The CDR3 has 15 residues. The CDR3 bases are TGTGCCAGCAGTGAAAGGGGCGGGGGGATACGTGAGCAGTATTTT. This sequence encodes CASSERGGGIREQYF.

This chain links TRBV2 with TRBJ2-2; tentative D call: TRBD1 (5 bases). With 3 bases removed from V and 3 bases from J, the gap between germline ends came to 11 bases. Germline CDR1 reads SNHLY; CDR2 reads FYNNEI. This CDR3 has 15 amino acids. CDR3 residues: CASSDVNRYTGELFF. In DNA form, the CDR3 reads TGTGCCAGCAGTGATGTAAACAGGTACACCGGGGAGCTGTTTTTT.

Of note for this clone: The same CDR3 arises from other DNA sequences in this sample as well. The V and J genes are TRBV7-2 and TRBJ1-5, with D possibly matching TRBD1 (6 bases). Per germline, CDR1 SGHTA and CDR2 FQGNSA. CDR3 size: 14 residues. V was trimmed by 5 bases and J by 1 base, leaving 9 bases between them. The CDR3 nucleotides are TGTGCCAGCAGCCCAGGGGCAAGCAATCAGCCCCAGCATTTT. This sequence encodes CASSPGASNQPQHF.

The chain has TRBV15 and TRBJ2-7; TRBD1 agrees at 7 bases. Germline CDR1 reads LNHNV; CDR2 reads YYDKDF (reference sequence). The CDR3 covers 15 residues. Trimming removed 0 bases from V and 3 bases from J; junction bases left unmatched: 5. CDR3 DNA: TGTGCCACCAGCAGAGAACAGGGGAATATCTACGAGCAGTACTTC. This translates into CATSREQGNIYEQYF.

In its sample, this clone was seen once. V and J are TRBV28 and TRBJ1-6; D ambiguous. CDR1 and CDR2 (germline): MDHEN, SYDVKM. V was shortened by 8 bases and J by 9 bases, with 11 bases between the two germline ends. CDR3 length: 12 residues. The DNA of the CDR3 is TGTGCCAGCGGTATCGTGGGTTCACCCCTCCACTTT. This encodes CASGIVGSPLHF.

The chain is built from TRBV9 and TRBJ2-2; D is unresolved. The CDR3 runs to 13 residues. CDR1 and CDR2 from the germline V gene are SGDLS and YYNGEE. Trimming removed 4 bases at V and 4 bases at J, with 8 bases between. The CDR3 loop reads CASSFRGTGELFF. The CDR3, as DNA: TGTGCCAGCAGCTTTAGAGGCACCGGGGAGCTGTTTTTT.

The CDR3 spells CASSGPLRLTEAFF. CDR3 coding DNA: TGCGCCAGCAGCGGACCACTCCGATTGACTGAAGCTTTCTTT. The chain uses TRBV4-1 and TRBJ1-1; D not certain. Germline-derived CDR1 and CDR2 are MGHRA and YSYEKL. Trimming left V 5 bases short and J 5 bases short, with 15 bases between. The CDR3 is 14 amino acids.

This clone has more than one count but fewer than ten. This chain uses TRBV19 with TRBJ2-7; 8 bases fit TRBD1. Germline lookup yields CDR1 LNHDA and CDR2 SQIVND (reference sequence). V trimming: 3 bases; J trimming: 2 bases; junction bases outside the gene matches: 12. This CDR3 spans 17 amino acids. CDR3 in amino acids: CASSIGGSRTGTYEQYF. For the CDR3, the DNA is TGTGCCAGTAGTATTGGAGGCTCGAGGACAGGGACCTACGAGCAGTACTTC.

V and J are TRBV21-1 and TRBJ1-2. TRBV21-1 is a listed pseudogene. CDR3 length: 15 amino acids. CDR3 DNA sequence: TGTGCCAGCAGCAACCGGGGGACCCGCACCCATGGCTACACCTTC. The encoded protein is CASSNRGTRTHGYTF.